A selection of T cell receptor beta chains follows, all from one sample in a study of cytomegalovirus exposure and HLA in healthy donors. Here immunoSEQ multiplex PCR was the method, and the copy in TCRdb shows in-frame clones only, minus some. The data show about 110,000 clones, with about two thirds seen just once and about 7.9% held by the top ten. The sequenced sample was PBMCs. Receptors originate from a woman aged 40 to 50 in good health and CMV-seropositive. Each CDR3 is given with its conserved first and last residue. D genes are given only for firm matches. Size values are once, few and many counts, or a class for expanded clones, and some rows have none.

v_gene: TRBV5-1
abundance: NA
j_gene: TRBJ2-5
d_gene: TRBD2
CDR3aa: CASGPGTSGAPETQYF
CDR3nt: TGCGCCAGCGGCCCCGGCACTAGCGGGGCTCCGGAGACCCAGTACTTC

v_gene: TRBV6-5
abundance: NA
j_gene: TRBJ1-2
d_gene: NA
CDR3aa: CASIAGQYSYGYTF
CDR3nt: TGTGCCAGCATCGCAGGACAGTATAGCTATGGCTACACCTTC

v_gene: TRBV27
abundance: NA
j_gene: TRBJ2-1
d_gene: TRBD2
CDR3aa: CASSEDGGYNEQFF
CDR3nt: TGTGCCAGCAGTGAGGACGGGGGGTACAATGAGCAGTTCTTC

v_gene: TRBV7-8
abundance: NA
j_gene: TRBJ2-7
d_gene: TRBD1
CDR3aa: CASSLLGGADEQYF
CDR3nt: TGTGCCAGCAGCTTATTAGGGGGCGCGGACGAGCAGTACTTC

v_gene: TRBV6-5
abundance: NA
j_gene: TRBJ2-3
d_gene: TRBD2
CDR3aa: CASSRGGGSTDTQYF
CDR3nt: TGTGCCAGCTCCCGCGGGGGTGGAAGCACAGATACGCAGTATTTT

v_gene: TRBV5-4
abundance: once
j_gene: TRBJ2-5
d_gene: NA
CDR3aa: CASSPLGGSLAETQYF
CDR3nt: TGTGCCAGCAGCCCCCTAGGAGGGAGTCTTGCGGAGACCCAGTACTTC

v_gene: TRBV14
abundance: NA
j_gene: TRBJ2-7
d_gene: TRBD1
CDR3aa: CASRPGTGGSYEQYF
CDR3nt: TGTGCCAGCAGGCCCGGGACAGGGGGCTCCTACGAGCAGTACTTC

v_gene: TRBV5-4
abundance: NA
j_gene: TRBJ2-2
d_gene: TRBD1
CDR3aa: CASSTGTGGRLVTGELFF
CDR3nt: TGTGCCAGCAGCACCGGGACAGGGGGGCGTCTTGTCACCGGGGAGCTGTTTTTT

v_gene: TRBV10-3
abundance: NA
j_gene: TRBJ1-2
d_gene: NA
CDR3aa: CAIRLDGNYGYTF
CDR3nt: TGTGCCATCAGACTAGACGGGAACTATGGCTACACCTTC

v_gene: TRBV10-3
abundance: NA
j_gene: TRBJ2-3
d_gene: NA
CDR3aa: CATTPLEADTQYF
CDR3nt: TGTGCCACCACCCCACTAGAGGCAGATACGCAGTATTTT

v_gene: TRBV2
abundance: NA
j_gene: TRBJ2-2
d_gene: NA
CDR3aa: CASLAGGELFF
CDR3nt: TGTGCCAGCCTAGCAGGTGGGGAGCTGTTTTTT

v_gene: TRBV23-1
abundance: NA
j_gene: TRBJ1-5
d_gene: NA
CDR3aa: CASSQKPRTASNQPQHF
CDR3nt: TGCGCCAGCAGTCAAAAACCCCGGACAGCGAGCAATCAGCCCCAGCATTTT

v_gene: TRBV2
abundance: NA
j_gene: TRBJ1-1
d_gene: TRBD1
CDR3aa: CASSGTGGFGTEAFF
CDR3nt: TGTGCCAGCAGTGGGACAGGCGGTTTTGGGACTGAAGCTTTCTTT

v_gene: TRBV5-1
abundance: NA
j_gene: TRBJ1-6
d_gene: NA
CDR3aa: CASSLGQNNSPLHF
CDR3nt: TGCGCCAGCAGCTTGGGGCAAAATAATTCACCCCTCCACTTT

v_gene: TRBV7-9
abundance: NA
j_gene: TRBJ1-2
d_gene: TRBD1
CDR3aa: CASSSSPIRTGGSGYTF
CDR3nt: TGTGCCAGCAGCTCCTCCCCGATCAGGACAGGGGGCTCGGGCTACACCTTC

v_gene: TRBV4-2
abundance: NA
j_gene: TRBJ2-7
d_gene: TRBD2
CDR3aa: CASSQVAGIGTYEQYF
CDR3nt: TGTGCCAGCAGCCAAGTAGCGGGCATCGGAACCTACGAGCAGTACTTC

v_gene: TRBV6-1
abundance: NA
j_gene: TRBJ1-1
d_gene: NA
CDR3aa: CASSVEWSTEAFF
CDR3nt: TGTGCCAGCAGTGTCGAGTGGTCCACTGAAGCTTTCTTT

v_gene: TRBV9
abundance: NA
j_gene: TRBJ2-3
d_gene: NA
CDR3aa: CASSTRGRALDTQYF
CDR3nt: TGTGCCAGCAGCACCAGGGGCCGCGCGTTGGATACGCAGTATTTT

v_gene: TRBV10-3
abundance: NA
j_gene: TRBJ1-5
d_gene: NA
CDR3aa: CAISGQGGNQPQHF
CDR3nt: TGTGCCATCAGTGGCCAGGGAGGAAATCAGCCCCAGCATTTT

v_gene: TRBV7-2
abundance: NA
j_gene: TRBJ1-2
d_gene: NA
CDR3aa: CASSLARQHAYGYTF
CDR3nt: TGTGCCAGCAGCTTAGCCCGACAGCACGCGTATGGCTACACCTTC

v_gene: TRBV27
abundance: few
j_gene: TRBJ2-1
d_gene: TRBD1
CDR3aa: CASSAIGTGNEQFF
CDR3nt: TGTGCCAGCAGCGCCATCGGGACAGGGAATGAGCAGTTCTTC

v_gene: TRBV9
abundance: NA
j_gene: TRBJ1-5
d_gene: NA
CDR3aa: CASSEGGGVNQPQHF
CDR3nt: TGTGCCAGCAGCGAGGGGGGGGGAGTCAATCAGCCCCAGCATTTT

v_gene: TRBV7-2
abundance: NA
j_gene: TRBJ2-3
d_gene: TRBD2
CDR3aa: CASSLAASGYTDTQYF
CDR3nt: TGTGCCAGCAGCTTAGCGGCTAGCGGGTACACAGATACGCAGTATTTT

v_gene: TRBV7-2
abundance: NA
j_gene: TRBJ2-5
d_gene: NA
CDR3aa: CASSPGASLQETQYF
CDR3nt: TGTGCCAGCAGCCCGGGAGCGAGCCTACAAGAGACCCAGTACTTC

v_gene: TRBV9
abundance: NA
j_gene: TRBJ2-7
d_gene: TRBD2
CDR3aa: CASSNSGRVSEQYF
CDR3nt: TGTGCCAGCAGCAACAGCGGGAGGGTCAGCGAGCAGTACTTC

v_gene: TRBV4-3
abundance: NA
j_gene: TRBJ2-2
d_gene: NA
CDR3aa: CASSQGNREELFF
CDR3nt: TGCGCCAGCAGCCAAGGGAACAGGGAAGAGCTGTTTTTT

v_gene: TRBV6-1
abundance: NA
j_gene: TRBJ2-5
d_gene: NA
CDR3aa: CASSEFSLLHETQYF
CDR3nt: TGTGCCAGCAGTGAATTCAGTCTTCTGCACGAGACCCAGTACTTC

v_gene: TRBV29-1
abundance: NA
j_gene: TRBJ1-1
d_gene: TRBD1
CDR3aa: CSFDRGKTEAFF
CDR3nt: TGCAGCTTTGACAGGGGCAAGACTGAAGCTTTCTTT

v_gene: TRBV7-2
abundance: NA
j_gene: TRBJ1-2
d_gene: NA
CDR3aa: CASSPYEGLYGYTF
CDR3nt: TGTGCCAGCAGCCCTTATGAGGGTCTATATGGCTACACCTTC

v_gene: TRBV7-9
abundance: once
j_gene: TRBJ2-2
d_gene: NA
CDR3aa: CASSLPAGNTGELFF
CDR3nt: TGTGCCAGCAGCTTACCCGCAGGAAACACCGGGGAGCTGTTTTTT

v_gene: TRBV2
abundance: NA
j_gene: TRBJ2-7
d_gene: TRBD1
CDR3aa: CASSRDRPYEQYF
CDR3nt: TGTGCCAGCAGTCGGGACAGGCCCTACGAGCAGTACTTC

v_gene: TRBV7-9
abundance: NA
j_gene: TRBJ1-1
d_gene: NA
CDR3aa: CASSLHSDSAEAFF
CDR3nt: TGTGCCAGCAGCCTGCATTCGGACAGTGCTGAAGCTTTCTTT

v_gene: TRBV2
abundance: NA
j_gene: TRBJ2-7
d_gene: TRBD1
CDR3aa: CASGDSSYEQYF
CDR3nt: TGTGCCAGCGGGGACAGTTCCTACGAGCAGTACTTC

v_gene: TRBV7-9
abundance: NA
j_gene: TRBJ1-1
d_gene: TRBD1
CDR3aa: CASSLADRQGPFFF
CDR3nt: TGTGCCAGCAGCTTAGCCGACAGACAGGGGCCGTTTTTCTTT

v_gene: TRBV7-8
abundance: NA
j_gene: TRBJ1-2
d_gene: TRBD1
CDR3aa: CASSLGTGNYGYTF
CDR3nt: TGTGCCAGCAGCTTAGGGACAGGGAACTATGGCTACACCTTC

v_gene: TRBV15
abundance: NA
j_gene: TRBJ2-1
d_gene: TRBD1
CDR3aa: CATSRDITGAYEQFF
CDR3nt: TGTGCCACCAGCAGAGATATTACAGGGGCATATGAGCAGTTCTTC

v_gene: TRBV7-9
abundance: NA
j_gene: TRBJ1-1
d_gene: NA
CDR3aa: CASSPPTGPFTEAFF
CDR3nt: TGTGCCAGCAGCCCCCCCACAGGGCCATTCACTGAAGCTTTCTTT

v_gene: TRBV5-1
abundance: NA
j_gene: TRBJ1-2
d_gene: NA
CDR3aa: CASSLEGDGYTF
CDR3nt: TGCGCCAGCAGCTTGGAGGGGGATGGCTACACCTTC

v_gene: TRBV11-2
abundance: NA
j_gene: TRBJ2-5
d_gene: NA
CDR3aa: CASSRGGGGETQYF
CDR3nt: TGTGCCAGCAGCCGGGGTGGGGGCGGAGAGACCCAGTACTTC

v_gene: TRBV18
abundance: NA
j_gene: TRBJ1-1
d_gene: NA
CDR3aa: CASSPQVGGYTEAFF
CDR3nt: TGTGCCAGCTCACCTCAAGTGGGGGGATACACTGAAGCTTTCTTT

v_gene: TRBV4-3
abundance: NA
j_gene: TRBJ2-1
d_gene: NA
CDR3aa: CASSQGAGPYNEQFF
CDR3nt: TGCGCCAGCAGCCAAGGGGCGGGTCCCTACAATGAGCAGTTCTTC

v_gene: TRBV7-8
abundance: NA
j_gene: TRBJ1-2
d_gene: TRBD1
CDR3aa: CASSLSQGVGYGYTF
CDR3nt: TGTGCCAGCAGCTTGTCTCAGGGGGTCGGATATGGCTACACCTTC

v_gene: TRBV9
abundance: NA
j_gene: TRBJ2-5
d_gene: NA
CDR3aa: CASSVSPAYPQYF
CDR3nt: TGTGCCAGCAGCGTATCACCCGCCTACCCCCAGTACTTC

v_gene: TRBV25-1
abundance: few
j_gene: TRBJ1-4
d_gene: NA
CDR3aa: CASSDLGRTNEKLFF
CDR3nt: TGTGCCAGCAGTGATCTGGGCAGAACTAATGAAAAACTGTTTTTT

v_gene: TRBV9
abundance: NA
j_gene: TRBJ2-3
d_gene: NA
CDR3aa: CASSVAMTGTDTQYF
CDR3nt: TGTGCCAGCAGCGTCGCAATGACAGGCACAGATACGCAGTATTTT

v_gene: TRBV7-6
abundance: NA
j_gene: TRBJ2-2
d_gene: TRBD2
CDR3aa: CASSRTSGGAVGELFF
CDR3nt: TGTGCCAGCAGCCGTACTAGCGGGGGGGCTGTCGGGGAGCTGTTTTTT

v_gene: TRBV5-4
abundance: NA
j_gene: TRBJ2-7
d_gene: TRBD1
CDR3aa: CASSLGTGYEQYF
CDR3nt: TGTGCCAGCAGCCTCGGGACAGGATACGAGCAGTACTTC

v_gene: TRBV19
abundance: NA
j_gene: TRBJ1-6
d_gene: NA
CDR3aa: CASTQGFSPLHF
CDR3nt: TGTGCCAGTACGCAGGGATTTTCACCCCTCCACTTT

v_gene: TRBV5-6
abundance: NA
j_gene: TRBJ2-7
d_gene: NA
CDR3aa: CASSLQVKYEQYF
CDR3nt: TGTGCCAGCAGCTTACAGGTGAAGTACGAGCAGTACTTC

v_gene: TRBV9
abundance: once
j_gene: TRBJ1-1
d_gene: NA
CDR3aa: CASSSGSNTEAFF
CDR3nt: TGTGCCAGCAGCTCCGGGTCGAACACTGAAGCTTTCTTT

v_gene: TRBV5-1
abundance: NA
j_gene: TRBJ2-7
d_gene: TRBD1
CDR3aa: CASSSGTGGFYEQYF
CDR3nt: TGCGCCAGCAGCTCGGGGACAGGGGGTTTCTACGAGCAGTACTTC